One sample yielded the 26 T cell receptor beta chains listed below, sequenced in a study of shared clonotypes between healthy human individuals. Generated by immunoSEQ multiplex PCR, the TCRdb table keeps only in-frame clones and is missing some. Counted here are roughly 2 million clones, 90% to 97% occurring once; the ten biggest clones make up approximately 0.13%. The source material was naive CD4+ T cells sorted from blood. Stated subset: CD45RA+ positively selected. The receptors here all came from a man younger than 35 in good health.

This chain's CDR3 is CASSPLVPGLNTEAFF. The CDR3 bases are TGTGCCAGCTCACCTCTCGTTCCGGGGCTGAACACTGAAGCTTTCTTT. V is TRBV18 and J is TRBJ1-1; possible D gene TRBD1, 5 bases. Germline V gene data show CDR1 as KGHSH and CDR2 as LQKENI. This CDR3 is 16 amino acids long. V was cut by 3 bases and J by 0 bases, with 14 bases left in between.

The chain carries TRBV5-1 and TRBJ2-3; 8 nucleotides match TRBD2. CDR1 is SGHRS, CDR2 YFSETQ, per germline. CDR3 length equals 15 residues. The J segment lost 5 bases and the V segment lost 5 bases, leaving 10 bases of the junction unmatched. The DNA for the CDR3 is TGCGCCAGCAGGACAGGAGCGGGAGCAGTAGATACGCAGTATTTT. It is translated as CASRTGAGAVDTQYF. Variable domain in full (rest from reference TRBV5-1 and TRBJ2-3): KAGVTQTPRYLIKTRGQQVTLSCSPISGHRSVSWYQQTPGQGLQFLFEYFSETQRNKGNFPGRFSGRQFSNSRSEMNVSTLELGDSALYLCASRTGAGAVDTQYFGPGTRLTVL.

V gene TRBV4-3 combines with J gene TRBJ1-5; 7 positions match TRBD1. Trimming removed 0 bases from V and 7 bases from J; junction bases left unmatched: 6. The CDR3 consists of 15 residues. Germline-derived CDR1 and CDR2 are LGHNA and YSLEER. CDR3 bases: TGCGCCAGCAGCCAAGATCGGGCAGGGGGACAGCCCCAGCATTTT. Encoded protein: CASSQDRAGGQPQHF.

The chain is built from TRBV11-2 and TRBJ2-3, with D possibly matching TRBD2 (5 bases). The germline V gene has CDR1 SGHAT and CDR2 FQNNGV. This CDR3 comprises 15 residues. Trimming removed 1 base at V and 3 bases at J, with 11 bases between. The CDR3 sequence: CASSLVGEPTDTQYF. The DNA of the CDR3 is TGTGCCAGCAGCTTAGTCGGGGAACCTACAGATACGCAGTATTTT.

The chain uses TRBV30 and TRBJ1-1, with D perhaps matching TRBD1 (6 bases). The V gene lost 2 bases and the J gene lost 0 bases, with 16 bases spanning the gap. This CDR3 has 16 residues. CDR1 is GTSNPN and CDR2 is SVGIG in the germline V gene (reference sequence). The DNA for the CDR3 is TGTGCCTGGAGTATTTCAGGGAGGGGGATGAACACTGAAGCTTTCTTT. It encodes CAWSISGRGMNTEAFF.

The chain links TRBV5-1 to TRBJ2-5, with D unresolved. The CDR3 is 14 amino acids. Germline V gene sequence: CDR1 SGHRS, CDR2 YFSETQ. The ends were cut back, 4 bases at V and 4 bases at J, with 14 bases in the middle. CDR3 region: CASSLSQLGETQYF. The DNA for the CDR3 is TGCGCCAGCAGCCTGTCGCAGCTGGGAGAGACCCAGTACTTC.

This clone was observed a single time. The rearrangement joins TRBV5-6 to TRBJ2-2; 8 bases are a match to TRBD1. Looked up from germline, CDR1 is SGHDT and CDR2 is YYEEEE. V trimming: 4 bases; J trimming: 4 bases; junction bases outside the gene matches: 3. The CDR3 has 14 amino acids. The CDR3 nucleotides are TGTGCCAGCAGCGTGGACAGGGCCACCGGGGAGCTGTTTTTT. The encoded protein is CASSVDRATGELFF. Full variable domain (rest looked up from reference TRBV5-6 and TRBJ2-2): DAGVTQSPTHLIKTRGQQVTLRCSPKSGHDTVSWYQQALGQGPQFIFQYYEEEERQRGNFPDRFSGHQFPNYSSELNVNALLLGDSALYLCASSVDRATGELFFGEGSRLTVL.

Notes on this clone: This sample includes further DNA sequences coding for the same CDR3. V and J are TRBV10-3 and TRBJ1-3; unclear D gene. The germline V gene encodes CDR1 ENHRY and CDR2 SYGVKD. Trimming took 8 bases from V and 1 from J, leaving 3 bases between them. This CDR3 has 11 amino acids. As DNA, the CDR3 is TGTGCCATCTCATCTGGAAACACCATATATTTT. Residues: CAISSGNTIYF.

The chain links TRBV19 to TRBJ1-6; TRBD1 matches 7 bases. Germline values: CDR1 LNHDA, CDR2 SQIVND (reference sequence). The length of the CDR3 is 15 residues. The V gene end was trimmed by 7 bases and the J gene end by 5 bases; junction bases not matched to a gene: 8. The CDR3 region is CASTPSTGNNSPLHF. CDR3 DNA: TGTGCCAGTACCCCATCGACAGGGAATAATTCACCCCTCCACTTT. The full variable domain, rest sourced from reference TRBV19 and TRBJ1-6, is DGGITQSPKYLFRKEGQNVTLSCEQNLNHDAMYWYRQDPGQGLRLIYYSQIVNDFQKGDIAEGYSVSREKKESFPLTVTSAQKNPTAFYLCASTPSTGNNSPLHFGNGTRLTVT.

The J gene is TRBJ1-3, the V gene TRBV11-1; a possible D gene is TRBD1 (5 bases). The germline CDR1 and CDR2 sequences are SGHAT and FQDESV (reference sequence). Deletions cut 5 bases from V and 4 bases from J, with 15 bases between. The CDR3 consists of 15 residues. The DNA of the CDR3 is TGTGCCAGCAGCCTAATCGCAGGGTCCGGAAACACCATATATTTT. Its protein is CASSLIAGSGNTIYF.

This clone has a single count. CDR3 protein: CASSFRQGLTDTQYF. CDR3 nucleotide sequence: TGTGCCAGCAGTTTTAGACAGGGGCTCACAGATACGCAGTATTTT. The chain carries TRBV6-5 and TRBJ2-3, with TRBD1 matching 8 bases. Germline-derived CDR1 and CDR2 are MNHEY and SVGAGI. Unmatched junction bases numbered 5, after V lost 4 bases and J lost 2 bases. This CDR3 has 15 residues.

The chain joins TRBV10-2 to TRBJ1-5, with TRBD1 identical over 7 bases. Germline values: CDR1 WSHSY, CDR2 SAAADI. The CDR3 sequence is 16 residues long. Germline trimming cut 7 bases from V and 0 bases from J; bases unmatched to any gene: 9. This CDR3 reads CASTQGESLSNQPQHF. The CDR3 DNA sequence: TGCGCCAGCACCCAGGGGGAGTCTCTTAGCAATCAGCCCCAGCATTTT.

The rearrangement uses TRBV2 and TRBJ1-4, with TRBD1 matching over 10 bases. With V trimmed by 8 bases and J by 2 bases, 14 bases remained unmatched. CDR3 size: 18 residues. Germline CDR1 is SNHLY and CDR2 is FYNNEI. This CDR3 reads CASGGGQGTSSTNEKLFF. The CDR3 region has the DNA TGTGCCAGCGGGGGGGGACAGGGGACCAGTAGCACTAATGAAAAACTGTTTTTT.

Turning to this clone: Other DNA sequences in the sample encode the same CDR3. V usage is TRBV5-4 and J usage is TRBJ1-6, with 9 bases that match TRBD1. This CDR3 region has 14 residues. Losses at the gene ends were 4 bases for V and 9 bases for J; bases not matched to a gene: 5. Germline values: CDR1 SGHNT, CDR2 YYREEE (reference sequence). CDR3: CASSLDRGSSPLHF. The CDR3, as DNA: TGTGCCAGCAGCCTCGACAGGGGGAGTTCACCCCTCCACTTT.

The chain is built from TRBV7-8 and TRBJ1-2, with 9 bases fitting TRBD1. The V gene's germline CDR1 is SGHVS and CDR2 FQNEAQ. This CDR3 spans 14 amino acids. V was clipped by 1 base and J by 9 bases; unmatched bases: 6. CDR3 amino acids: CASSLDRDRESYTF. Written as DNA, the CDR3 is TGTGCCAGCAGCTTAGACCGGGACAGGGAGAGCTACACCTTC.

The V and J genes are TRBV7-2 and TRBJ2-7; TRBD1 agrees at 9 bases. J was trimmed by 9 bases and V by 5 bases; bases with no gene match: 11. The CDR3 is made up of 14 amino acids. Germline V lookup: CDR1 SGHTA, CDR2 FQGNSA. The CDR3: CASSTGQGVIGQYF. DNA of the CDR3: TGTGCCAGCAGCACGGGACAGGGTGTAATCGGGCAGTACTTC.

This chain connects TRBV10-3 to TRBJ1-6; 7 nucleotides agree with TRBD1. Germline values: CDR1 ENHRY, CDR2 SYGVKD. This CDR3 has 14 residues. V trimming: 4 bases; J trimming: 9 bases; junction bases outside the gene matches: 6. The CDR3 reads CAISGQGAGSPLHF. The DNA of the CDR3 is TGTGCCATCAGTGGACAGGGTGCGGGTTCACCCCTCCACTTT.

This clone was counted once. In DNA, the CDR3 is TGTGCTAGTGGTTTCGGCCTGAACACTGAAGCTTTCTTT. Protein: CASGFGLNTEAFF. The genes are TRBV12-5 and TRBJ1-1; D unclear. The CDR3 is 13 residues long. V gave up 3 bases and J gave up 0 bases, with 5 bases separating them. Germline CDR1 reads LGHNT; CDR2 reads FRNRAP.

The chain carries TRBV28 and TRBJ2-5, with D maybe TRBD2 (6 bases). Trimming took 8 bases from V and 1 from J, leaving 20 bases between them. The CDR3 is 16 residues long. The germline V gene has CDR1 MDHEN and CDR2 SYDVKM. DNA of the CDR3: TGTGCCAGCTCCGAGGTATCGGGGGTGGGCCAAGAGACCCAGTACTTC. Translating gives CASSEVSGVGQETQYF.

The V and J genes are TRBV19 and TRBJ2-3; 10 positions agree with TRBD1. J gave up 1 base and V 6 bases, and 7 bases lay outside the gene matches. This CDR3 spans 16 amino acids. CDR1 LNHDA and CDR2 SQIVND come from the germline V gene (reference sequence). CDR3 sequence reads: CASSTGQGQGTDTQYF. The CDR3 DNA reads TGTGCCAGTAGCACGGGACAGGGGCAAGGCACAGATACGCAGTATTTT. Filled out from reference TRBV19 and TRBJ2-3, the complete variable domain reads DGGITQSPKYLFRKEGQNVTLSCEQNLNHDAMYWYRQDPGQGLRLIYYSQIVNDFQKGDIAEGYSVSREKKESFPLTVTSAQKNPTAFYLCASSTGQGQGTDTQYFGPGTRLTVL.

This chain joins TRBV10-3 and TRBJ1-2; D remains unclear. This CDR3 is 13 amino acids long. The germline gives CDR1 ENHRY, CDR2 SYGVKD. Trimming took 2 bases from V and 8 from J, leaving 12 bases between them. CDR3 amino acids: CAISEGSLGGYTF. The CDR3 coding sequence is TGTGCCATCAGTGAGGGCTCCTTAGGAGGCTACACCTTC.

V is TRBV28 and J is TRBJ1-5; TRBD1 agrees at 7 bases. This CDR3 is 14 amino acids long. Germline loops: CDR1 MDHEN, CDR2 SYDVKM. The V segment lost 3 bases and the J segment 5 bases; nucleotides outside the gene matches: 4. CDR3 sequence reads: CASSFAQGYQPQHF. CDR3 DNA sequence: TGTGCCAGCAGTTTTGCACAGGGGTATCAGCCCCAGCATTTT.

The V and J genes are TRBV11-2 and TRBJ2-7; D gene unclear. Germline assignment: CDR1 SGHAT and CDR2 FQNNGV. V was cut by 5 bases and J by 3 bases, with 11 bases left in between. There are 13 residues in the CDR3. The CDR3 DNA is TGTGCCAGCAGCCTAGTAGGGTACTACGAGCAGTACTTC. Amino acid sequence: CASSLVGYYEQYF.

This chain links TRBV28 with TRBJ1-2, with D perhaps matching TRBD1 (6 bases). The CDR3 has 16 amino acids. Trimming removed 4 bases from V and 4 bases from J, with 19 bases in between. The germline V gene encodes CDR1 MDHEN and CDR2 SYDVKM. DNA of the CDR3: TGTGCCAGCAGTTCTCTCGGACAGCCTGCGAGCTATGGCTACACCTTC. Its translation is CASSSLGQPASYGYTF.

V usage is TRBV18 and J usage is TRBJ1-3, with D maybe TRBD1 (6 bases). V lost 4 bases to trimming and J lost 0 bases, with 7 bases between them. The germline V gene encodes CDR1 KGHSH and CDR2 LQKENI. This CDR3 is 14 amino acids long. The CDR3 protein is CASSLGASGNTIYF. The CDR3 nucleotides are TGTGCCAGCTCACTGGGGGCCTCTGGAAACACCATATATTTT.

Only one count was recorded for this clone. The chain carries TRBV5-4 and TRBJ2-1; 14 bases fit TRBD2. The CDR3 runs to 18 residues. Germline assignment: CDR1 SGHNT and CDR2 YYREEE (reference sequence). Trimming at V came to 3 bases and at J to 2 bases, leaving 7 bases not matched to a gene. CDR3 amino acids: CASSSGLAGAGTYNEQFF. The DNA of the CDR3 is TGTGCCAGCAGCTCGGGACTAGCGGGGGCCGGCACCTACAATGAGCAGTTCTTC.